A single sample is the source of the 10 T cell receptor beta chains below, sequenced in a study of graft-versus-host responses after intestinal transplantation. For these receptors, no antigen is known. Here immunoSEQ multiplex PCR was the method, and the copy in TCRdb shows in-frame clones only, minus some. Of roughly 69,000 clones listed, roughly 90% were seen once; the top ten hold about 1.5%. The sample here was unstimulated CD8+ T cells sorted from spleen or lymph node cells, taken before transplant. All receptors derive from a human donor who was the organ donor for an intestinal transplant.

This chain connects TRBV27 to TRBJ1-4; 9 positions agree with TRBD1. The CDR3 extends over 17 amino acids. V lost 3 bases and J lost 5; bases outside the gene matches: 10. Germline CDR1 and CDR2: MNHEY and SMNVEV (reference sequence). In nucleotides, the CDR3 is TGTGCCAGCAGTTTCAGCCTCCACAGGGGGCGAAATGAAAAACTGTTTTTT. Protein product: CASSFSLHRGRNEKLFF.

The chain links TRBV9 to TRBJ1-5; D possibly corresponds to TRBD1 (6 bases). The CDR3 totals 15 residues. V gave up 0 bases and J gave up 5 bases, with 12 bases separating them. Germline V gene sequence: CDR1 SGDLS, CDR2 YYNGEE. The CDR3 nucleotides are TGTGCCAGCAGCGTAGGGGGGGGGCGCGATCAGCCCCAGCATTTT. Translating gives CASSVGGGRDQPQHF.

This clone was found once. The chain combines TRBV7-9 with TRBJ1-1; D is ambiguous. This CDR3 has 15 amino acids. From germline, CDR1 is SEHNR and CDR2 FQNEAQ (reference sequence). Trimming removed 1 base from V and 6 bases from J, with 15 bases in between. CDR3 in amino acids: CASSLVLGTKAEAFF. DNA of the CDR3: TGTGCCAGCAGCTTAGTTCTCGGAACTAAGGCTGAAGCTTTCTTT.

The chain combines TRBV11-2 with TRBJ1-4, with D uncertain. Germline CDR1 SGHAT, CDR2 FQNNGV. V gave up 1 base and J gave up 0 bases, with 3 bases separating them. The length of the CDR3 is 14 residues. The CDR3 sequence is CASSLVTTNEKLFF. CDR3 in DNA: TGTGCCAGCAGCTTAGTCACAACTAATGAAAAACTGTTTTTT.

This clone was detected only once. The chain uses TRBV19 and TRBJ2-7; a weak D match, TRBD1 (6 bases). The CDR3 has 13 residues. The germline CDR1 and CDR2 sequences are LNHDA and SQIVND (reference sequence). With 5 bases removed from V and 7 bases from J, the gap between germline ends came to 15 bases. CDR3 amino acids: CASSPGRGREQYF. CDR3 DNA: TGTGCCAGTAGTCCTGGCAGGGGTCGAGAGCAGTACTTC.

V gene TRBV4-1 combines with J gene TRBJ2-1; 9 nucleotides align to TRBD1. CDR3 length: 17 amino acids. Germline V lookup: CDR1 MGHRA, CDR2 YSYEKL. The ends lost 3 bases at V and 2 bases at J; junction bases unmatched: 8. CDR3 sequence (DNA): TGCGCCAGCAGCCACAGACTGGGACAGGGAGCCTACAATGAGCAGTTCTTC. This codes for CASSHRLGQGAYNEQFF.

The count of this clone is one. The genes are TRBV9 and TRBJ2-3; D may be TRBD1 (5 bases). Trimming cost V 0 bases and J 2 bases, with 13 bases left between them. The CDR3 is made up of 16 amino acids. From germline, CDR1 is SGDLS and CDR2 YYNGEE. The CDR3 region is CASSVERTLATDTQYF. CDR3 coding DNA: TGTGCCAGCAGCGTAGAACGGACACTCGCCACAGATACGCAGTATTTT.

The sample holds one count of this clone. The V and J genes are TRBV7-2 and TRBJ2-7; tentative D call: TRBD2 (5 bases). Between the trimmed V and J ends, which lost 5 bases and 4 bases, there was a span of 12 bases. The length of the CDR3 is 13 residues. Germline V gives CDR1 SGHTA, CDR2 FQGNSA. The CDR3 DNA is TGTGCCAGCAGCGAGGGTTATGGGTACGAGCAGTACTTC. It specifies CASSEGYGYEQYF.

The rearrangement links TRBV29-1 to TRBJ2-3, with 9 bases lining up with TRBD1. In germline, CDR1 is SQVTM, CDR2 ANQGSEA. The V segment lost 3 bases and the J segment 5 bases; nucleotides outside the gene matches: 3. The CDR3 is 13 residues long. Here the CDR3 DNA reads TGCAGCGTTGACCCGACAGGGGGAGATACGCAGTATTTT. Amino acid sequence: CSVDPTGGDTQYF.

This chain links TRBV5-1 with TRBJ2-7; D may be TRBD1 (6 bases). Trimming shortened V by 2 bases and J by 3 bases, and 9 bases separated the two germline ends. The germline CDR1 and CDR2 sequences are SGHRS and YFSETQ. The length of the CDR3 is 13 residues. The CDR3 DNA sequence: TGCGCCAGCAGCTTAGGACAGTTCTACGAGCAGTACTTC. As protein: CASSLGQFYEQYF.